The sample holds many counts of the clone carrying this T cell receptor (beta chain). Its antigen remains unidentified. The V and J ends lost 4 bases and 3 bases respectively, with 14 bases between them. The CDR3 is made up of 14 amino acids. The germline V gene has CDR1 SGHRS and CDR2 YFSETQ. The entry originates in a study of identical twins. Template switching added a universal primer site; cDNA carried unique molecular identifiers. In TCRdb, the 5' RACE reads were re-called with MiXCR into one record per CDR3 protein. The data contain around 570,000 distinct CDR3 sequences, 9.6% of them singletons. Study-level points and caveats: Researchers caution that invariant MAIT and iNKT cells could partly confound zero-insertion analyses.

These data were likewise used in another study, on yellow fever vaccine responses in identical twins.

The sequence was collected from a woman aged 18-29 years in good health. The chain combines TRBV5-1 with TRBJ2-7; the D is unclear. The material sequenced was PBMCs. CDR3 coding DNA: TGCGCCAGCAGCAGTGACACTAACCTCTACGAGCAGTACTTC. Amino acid sequence: CASSSDTNLYEQYF. Full variable domain (rest looked up from reference TRBV5-1 and TRBJ2-7): KAGVTQTPRYLIKTRGQQVTLSCSPISGHRSVSWYQQTPGQGLQFLFEYFSETQRNKGNFPGRFSGRQFSNSRSEMNVSTLELGDSALYLCASSSDTNLYEQYFGPGTRLTVT.